These T cell receptor beta chains were read from a single sample in a study of PD-L1 blockade in urothelial cancer. Sequenced by immunoSEQ multiplex PCR; TCRdb stores in-frame clones only, minus some. The sample consists of fewer than 85,000 clones, roughly 84% of them appearing once. Sequenced here: PBMCs, sampled around atezolizumab (anti-PD-L1) treatment. Receptors originate from a woman aged 70 to 79 with urothelial cancer. Each CDR3 is given with its conserved first and last residue. Each record gives: CDR3 protein, CDR3 DNA, D gene, V gene, clone size, J gene. The D gene is left open where the match is weak. Only some rows state a clone size, as once, few, many or a class for expanded clones.

CDR3 protein: CASRDRGVGTDTQYF; CDR3 DNA: TGTGCCAGCCGAGACAGGGGAGTAGGCACAGATACGCAGTATTTT; D gene: TRBD1; V gene: TRBV19; clone size: .; J gene: TRBJ2-3
CDR3 protein: CATTGTHQGNYEQYF; CDR3 DNA: TGTGCCACCACCGGGACCCACCAGGGGAACTACGAGCAGTACTTC; D gene: .; V gene: TRBV10-3; clone size: .; J gene: TRBJ2-7
CDR3 protein: CAWSRAITSAVTYEQYF; CDR3 DNA: TGTGCCTGGAGCAGGGCCATAACTAGCGCGGTAACCTACGAGCAGTACTTC; D gene: TRBD2; V gene: TRBV30; clone size: .; J gene: TRBJ2-7
CDR3 protein: CASSLYLQPNYGYTF; CDR3 DNA: TGCGCCAGCAGCTTGTATTTACAGCCAAACTATGGCTACACCTTC; D gene: .; V gene: TRBV5-1; clone size: .; J gene: TRBJ1-2
CDR3 protein: CASSEEEIQDRGNQPQHF; CDR3 DNA: TGTGCCAGCAGTGAAGAGGAAATCCAGGACAGGGGCAATCAGCCCCAGCATTTT; D gene: TRBD1; V gene: TRBV6-4; clone size: .; J gene: TRBJ1-5
CDR3 protein: CASSPRTGSIHSPLHF; CDR3 DNA: TGTGCCAGCTCACCTCGGACAGGGTCGATCCATTCACCCCTCCACTTT; D gene: TRBD1; V gene: TRBV18; clone size: few; J gene: TRBJ1-6
CDR3 protein: CATSKGTGMNTEAFF; CDR3 DNA: TGTGCCACCAGCAAAGGGACAGGGATGAACACTGAAGCTTTCTTT; D gene: TRBD1; V gene: TRBV15; clone size: .; J gene: TRBJ1-1
CDR3 protein: CASSIDGLGGETQYF; CDR3 DNA: TGTGCCAGTAGTATAGATGGGCTCGGGGGAGAGACCCAGTACTTC; D gene: .; V gene: TRBV19; clone size: .; J gene: TRBJ2-5
CDR3 protein: CASSQGQGTLETQYF; CDR3 DNA: TGTGCCAGCAGCCAGGGACAGGGAACGTTAGAGACCCAGTACTTC; D gene: TRBD1; V gene: TRBV9; clone size: .; J gene: TRBJ2-5
CDR3 protein: CASSEWSGLSYEQYF; CDR3 DNA: TGTGCCAGCAGTGAATGGTCAGGCCTCTCCTACGAGCAGTACTTC; D gene: .; V gene: TRBV25-1; clone size: .; J gene: TRBJ2-7
CDR3 protein: CASSLGQGIDYTF; CDR3 DNA: TGTGCCAGTAGTTTGGGACAGGGAATTGACTACACCTTC; D gene: TRBD1; V gene: TRBV19; clone size: .; J gene: TRBJ1-2
CDR3 protein: CAWNRVQETQYF; CDR3 DNA: TGTGCCTGGAATCGTGTCCAAGAGACCCAGTACTTC; D gene: .; V gene: TRBV30; clone size: few; J gene: TRBJ2-5
CDR3 protein: CASSLVAGGQDTQYF; CDR3 DNA: TGTGCCAGCAGCTTGGTAGCGGGGGGGCAAGATACGCAGTATTTT; D gene: TRBD2; V gene: TRBV7-6; clone size: once; J gene: TRBJ2-3
CDR3 protein: CASSLASSYEQYF; CDR3 DNA: TGTGCCAGCAGCTTAGCGTCCTCCTACGAGCAGTACTTC; D gene: .; V gene: TRBV13; clone size: .; J gene: TRBJ2-7
CDR3 protein: CASKGETEAFF; CDR3 DNA: TGCGCCAGCAAAGGAGAAACTGAAGCTTTCTTT; D gene: .; V gene: TRBV5-1; clone size: .; J gene: TRBJ1-1
CDR3 protein: CASSPEWASGSIVNEQFF; CDR3 DNA: TGTGCCAGCTCACCAGAATGGGCTAGCGGGAGTATAGTGAATGAGCAGTTCTTC; D gene: TRBD2; V gene: TRBV18; clone size: .; J gene: TRBJ2-1
CDR3 protein: CASRTLPGTSTDTQYF; CDR3 DNA: TGCGCCAGCAGGACGCTGCCAGGGACTAGCACAGATACGCAGTATTTT; D gene: .; V gene: TRBV5-1; clone size: .; J gene: TRBJ2-3
CDR3 protein: CASSEIGGHNEQFF; CDR3 DNA: TGTGCCAGCAGTGAAATCGGGGGGCACAATGAGCAGTTCTTC; D gene: .; V gene: TRBV25-1; clone size: few; J gene: TRBJ2-1
CDR3 protein: CASSFAGGLNTEAFF; CDR3 DNA: TGTGCCAGCAGCTTCGCGGGGGGATTAAACACTGAAGCTTTCTTT; D gene: .; V gene: TRBV7-9; clone size: .; J gene: TRBJ1-1
CDR3 protein: CASSLWRNTEAFF; CDR3 DNA: TGTGCCAGCAGCCTCTGGAGGAACACTGAAGCTTTCTTT; D gene: .; V gene: TRBV5-4; clone size: many; J gene: TRBJ1-1
CDR3 protein: CASSVESGSSSYNEQFF; CDR3 DNA: TGTGCCAGCAGCGTAGAGAGCGGGTCCAGCTCCTACAATGAGCAGTTCTTC; D gene: .; V gene: TRBV9; clone size: .; J gene: TRBJ2-1
CDR3 protein: CASSFRGRQANEKLFF; CDR3 DNA: TGCGCCAGCAGCTTCAGGGGGCGGCAGGCTAATGAAAAATTGTTTTTT; D gene: TRBD1; V gene: TRBV5-1; clone size: once; J gene: TRBJ1-4
CDR3 protein: CASSQGDIPGYTF; CDR3 DNA: TGTGCCAGCAGCCAGGGGGACATCCCGGGCTACACCTTC; D gene: .; V gene: TRBV4-2; clone size: few; J gene: TRBJ1-2
CDR3 protein: CASKQDRANGELFF; CDR3 DNA: TGTGCCAGCAAACAGGACAGGGCGAACGGGGAGCTGTTTTTT; D gene: TRBD1; V gene: TRBV27; clone size: .; J gene: TRBJ2-2
CDR3 protein: CSAINGGSGEQFF; CDR3 DNA: TGCAGCGCCATTAACGGGGGGAGTGGGGAGCAGTTCTTC; D gene: TRBD2; V gene: TRBV29-1; clone size: .; J gene: TRBJ2-1
CDR3 protein: CASFQGANTGELFF; CDR3 DNA: TGTGCCAGCTTCCAGGGGGCGAACACCGGGGAGCTGTTTTTT; D gene: TRBD1; V gene: TRBV18; clone size: once; J gene: TRBJ2-2
CDR3 protein: CAIRVGPPGYTGELFF; CDR3 DNA: TGTGCCATCAGAGTCGGGCCTCCGGGGTACACCGGGGAGCTGTTTTTT; D gene: .; V gene: TRBV10-3; clone size: .; J gene: TRBJ2-2
CDR3 protein: CSVEGGETQYF; CDR3 DNA: TGCAGCGTCGAGGGGGGGGAGACCCAGTACTTC; D gene: .; V gene: TRBV29-1; clone size: .; J gene: TRBJ2-5
CDR3 protein: CASSIGADRALQPQHF; CDR3 DNA: TGTGCCAGTAGTATTGGGGCCGACAGGGCCCTCCAGCCCCAGCATTTT; D gene: TRBD1; V gene: TRBV19; clone size: .; J gene: TRBJ1-5
CDR3 protein: CASSLDTASGNTIYF; CDR3 DNA: TGCGCCAGCAGCTTGGATACAGCCTCTGGAAACACCATATATTTT; D gene: .; V gene: TRBV5-1; clone size: .; J gene: TRBJ1-3
CDR3 protein: CASRTGPGGYTF; CDR3 DNA: TGTGCCAGTAGAACAGGCCCTGGTGGCTACACCTTC; D gene: .; V gene: TRBV19; clone size: .; J gene: TRBJ1-2
CDR3 protein: CASSPRGQGVRTEAFF; CDR3 DNA: TGTGCCAGCTCACCACGGGGACAGGGCGTAAGGACTGAAGCTTTCTTT; D gene: TRBD1; V gene: TRBV18; clone size: .; J gene: TRBJ1-1
CDR3 protein: CASSPGSLSEQYF; CDR3 DNA: TGTGCCAGCAGCCCCGGGAGCCTATCCGAGCAGTACTTC; D gene: .; V gene: TRBV9; clone size: .; J gene: TRBJ2-7
CDR3 protein: CASSRWQGARNPHTEAFF; CDR3 DNA: TGTGCCAGCAGCCGATGGCAGGGGGCGCGGAATCCGCACACTGAAGCTTTCTTT; D gene: TRBD1; V gene: TRBV7-8; clone size: .; J gene: TRBJ1-1
CDR3 protein: CASSHGHQPQHF; CDR3 DNA: TGTGCCAGCAGCCATGGCCATCAGCCCCAGCATTTT; D gene: .; V gene: TRBV5-8; clone size: .; J gene: TRBJ1-5
CDR3 protein: CASSHSPRERVNTEAFF; CDR3 DNA: TGTGCCAGTAGCCATTCCCCCCGGGAGCGCGTGAACACTGAAGCTTTCTTT; D gene: .; V gene: TRBV19; clone size: .; J gene: TRBJ1-1
CDR3 protein: CATKKASGRAEYTGELFF; CDR3 DNA: TGTGCCACCAAGAAGGCTAGCGGGAGGGCCGAATACACCGGGGAGCTGTTTTTT; D gene: TRBD2; V gene: TRBV28; clone size: .; J gene: TRBJ2-2
CDR3 protein: CASSQGSGGYNEQFF; CDR3 DNA: TGCGCCAGCAGCCAAGGGTCGGGAGGCTACAATGAGCAGTTCTTC; D gene: TRBD2; V gene: TRBV4-1; clone size: .; J gene: TRBJ2-1
CDR3 protein: CASSYSWQKNQPQHF; CDR3 DNA: TGTGCCAGCAGTTACTCATGGCAGAAGAATCAGCCCCAGCATTTT; D gene: .; V gene: TRBV6-5; clone size: .; J gene: TRBJ1-5
CDR3 protein: CSVVPLQGKTEAFF; CDR3 DNA: TGCAGCGTTGTCCCCTTACAGGGAAAGACTGAAGCTTTCTTT; D gene: .; V gene: TRBV29-1; clone size: few; J gene: TRBJ1-1
CDR3 protein: CASSPGGLPTEAFF; CDR3 DNA: TGCGCCAGCAGCCCCGGGGGTTTACCTACTGAAGCTTTCTTT; D gene: .; V gene: TRBV5-1; clone size: .; J gene: TRBJ1-1
CDR3 protein: CASSLNLGATYEQYF; CDR3 DNA: TGCGCCAGCAGCTTGAATTTGGGGGCTACCTACGAGCAGTACTTC; D gene: .; V gene: TRBV5-1; clone size: .; J gene: TRBJ2-7
CDR3 protein: CASTKMGQGVYNEQFF; CDR3 DNA: TGTGCCAGTACCAAAATGGGACAGGGGGTCTACAATGAGCAGTTCTTC; D gene: TRBD1; V gene: TRBV19; clone size: .; J gene: TRBJ2-1
CDR3 protein: CASNRQGGETQYF; CDR3 DNA: TGTGCCAGCAACAGACAGGGGGGCGAGACCCAGTACTTC; D gene: TRBD1; V gene: TRBV6-1; clone size: .; J gene: TRBJ2-5
CDR3 protein: CASSPLQGAWEQYF; CDR3 DNA: TGTGCCAGCAGCCCTCTACAGGGGGCTTGGGAGCAGTACTTC; D gene: TRBD1; V gene: TRBV7-9; clone size: once; J gene: TRBJ2-7
CDR3 protein: CASRGPSSSNQPQHF; CDR3 DNA: TGTGCCAGCAGGGGCCCGTCGTCGAGCAATCAGCCCCAGCATTTT; D gene: .; V gene: TRBV2; clone size: .; J gene: TRBJ1-5
CDR3 protein: CASSLGTGLYEQYF; CDR3 DNA: TGTGCCAGTAGCCTCGGGACAGGGCTTTACGAGCAGTACTTC; D gene: TRBD1; V gene: TRBV19; clone size: .; J gene: TRBJ2-7
CDR3 protein: CASRRGEDTDTQYF; CDR3 DNA: TGTGCCAGCAGGCGGGGGGAGGACACAGATACGCAGTATTTT; D gene: TRBD2; V gene: TRBV6-5; clone size: .; J gene: TRBJ2-3
CDR3 protein: CASSIAGGSETQYF; CDR3 DNA: TGTGCCAGCTCAATAGCGGGAGGGTCCGAGACCCAGTACTTC; D gene: TRBD2; V gene: TRBV18; clone size: .; J gene: TRBJ2-5